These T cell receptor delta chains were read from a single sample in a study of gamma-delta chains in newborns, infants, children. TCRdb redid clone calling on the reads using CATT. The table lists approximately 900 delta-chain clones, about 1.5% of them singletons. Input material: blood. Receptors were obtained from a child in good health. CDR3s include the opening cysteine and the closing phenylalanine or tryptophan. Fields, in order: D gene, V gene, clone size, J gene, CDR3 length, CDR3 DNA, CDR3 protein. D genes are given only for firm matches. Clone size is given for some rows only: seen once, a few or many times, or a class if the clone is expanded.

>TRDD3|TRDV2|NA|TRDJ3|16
TGTGCCTGTGGCGAAATTGCTGGGGGTAAGACCCGACAGATGTTTTTC
CACGEIAGGKTRQMFF
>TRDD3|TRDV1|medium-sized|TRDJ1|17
TGTGCTCTTGGGGAACTTTCCCCTGCGGGATACGCGAAGGCACTCATCTTT
CALGELSPAGYAKALIF
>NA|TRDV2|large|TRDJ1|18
TGTGCCTGTGACACGGCCACCTACCTGATTAAGTACACCGATAAACTCATCTTT
CACDTATYLIKYTDKLIF
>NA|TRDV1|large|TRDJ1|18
TGTGCTCTTGGGGATCCTAGTCCGGGAAGGATCTACACCGATAAACTCATCTTT
CALGDPSPGRIYTDKLIF
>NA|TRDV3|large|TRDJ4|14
TGTGCCTTTAGTTTGTGGGGTCACTCCAGACCCCTGATCTTT
CAFSLWGHSRPLIF
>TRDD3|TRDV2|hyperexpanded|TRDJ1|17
TGTGCCTGTGACTCTTTGGGTGGGGGATACGTCACCGATAAACTCATCTTT
CACDSLGGGYVTDKLIF
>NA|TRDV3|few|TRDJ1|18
TGTGCCTTAGGCCCGTACTTCCTACGGGGATACGCCCAAGGTAAACTCATCTTT
CALGPYFLRGYAQGKLIF
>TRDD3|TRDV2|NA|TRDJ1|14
TGTGCCCGTTTGAAACTGGGGGACACCGATAAACTCATCTTT
CARLKLGDTDKLIF
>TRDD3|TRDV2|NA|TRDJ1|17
TGTGCCTGTGACACCGTGTCTACTGGGGATCCAACCGATAAACTCATCTTT
CACDTVSTGDPTDKLIF
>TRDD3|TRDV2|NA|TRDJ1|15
TGTGCCTGTGACACCTTTCCGGGGGGATCCGATAAACTCATCTTT
CACDTFPGGSDKLIF
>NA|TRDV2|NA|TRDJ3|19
TGTGCCTGTGACACTTTACGGGGGACTACCTCCTGGGACACCCGACAGATGTTTTTC
CACDTLRGTTSWDTRQMFF
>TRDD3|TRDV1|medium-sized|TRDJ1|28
TGTGCTCTTGGGGAATTGTTCCTAACTGAAACTGGGGGATACGGCCGACAAACGGCCCCTCCTGACACCGATAAACTCATCTTT
CALGELFLTETGGYGRQTAPPDTDKLIF
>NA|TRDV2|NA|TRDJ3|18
TGTGCCTGTGACACCGTAGGGGAAAGCTCCTGGGACACCCGACAGATGTTCTTC
CACDTVGESSWDTRQMFF
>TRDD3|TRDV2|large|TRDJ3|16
TGTGCCTGTGACGAAATTACTGGGGGTAAGACCCGACAGATGTTTTTC
CACDEITGGKTRQMFF
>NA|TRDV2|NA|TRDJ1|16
TGTGCCTGTGACACCTTGGGGCCGGCGTACACCGATAAACTCATCTTT
CACDTLGPAYTDKLIF
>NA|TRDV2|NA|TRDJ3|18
TGTGCCTGTGACACCGGGGGTCCCCTTTCCTGGGACACCCGACAGATGTTTTTC
CACDTGGPLSWDTRQMFF
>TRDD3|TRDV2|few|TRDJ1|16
TGTGCCTGTGACACCGTGGGGATACCCGTCACCGATAAACTCATCTTT
CACDTVGIPVTDKLIF
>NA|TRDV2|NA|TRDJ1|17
TGTGCCCGTGACACCGCGGGATATAAGGTATACACCGATGAACTCATCTTT
CARDTAGYKVYTDELIF
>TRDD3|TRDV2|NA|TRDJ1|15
TGTGCCTGTGACCCCCTACTGGGGGAAACCGATAAACTCATCTTT
CACDPLLGETDKLIF
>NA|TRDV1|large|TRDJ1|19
TGTGCTCTTGGGGCATTGAAATTGGGGCCGGTTCTTTACACCGATAAACTCATCTTT
CALGALKLGPVLYTDKLIF
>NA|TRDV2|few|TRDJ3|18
TGTGCCTGTGACACCGGAGATACGAGGTCCAGGGACACCCGACAGATGTTTTTC
CACDTGDTRSRDTRQMFF
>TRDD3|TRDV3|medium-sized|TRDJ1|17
TGTGCCTTTTGGGGTCCTCGTGTACTGGGGGCGGACGATAAACTCATCTTT
CAFWGPRVLGADDKLIF
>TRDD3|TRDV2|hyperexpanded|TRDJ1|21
TGTGCCTGTGACACCGTCGCCCCTTCTTTACTGGGGGCCCTCTACACCGATAAACTCATCTTT
CACDTVAPSLLGALYTDKLIF
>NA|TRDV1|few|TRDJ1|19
TGTGCTCTTGGGGAACGCCCCCCCCCGGGTGTCGCATACACCGATAAACTCATCTTT
CALGERPPPGVAYTDKLIF
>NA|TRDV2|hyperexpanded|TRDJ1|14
TGTGCCTGTGACCCCCTGTCTTACACCGATAAACTCATCTTT
CACDPLSYTDKLIF
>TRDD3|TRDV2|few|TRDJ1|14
TGTGCCTGTGACACCGTGGGGGATAGCTCTAAACTCATCTTT
CACDTVGDSSKLIF
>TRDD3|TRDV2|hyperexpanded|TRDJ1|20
TGTGCCTGTGACAAACTCCAAGAACTGGGGGATACGCGTCCCACCGATAAACTCATCTTT
CACDKLQELGDTRPTDKLIF
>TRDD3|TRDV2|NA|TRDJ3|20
TGTGCCTGTGACACCGTATTATCTGGATCTGGGGGCTGGGACACCCGGCAGATGTTTTTC
CACDTVLSGSGGWDTRQMFF
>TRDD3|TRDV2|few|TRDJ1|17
TGTGCCTGTGACATCGAGGGGCTGGGGGGCAGCGGCGATAAACTCATCTTT
CACDIEGLGGSGDKLIF
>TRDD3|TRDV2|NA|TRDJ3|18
TGTGCCTGTGACACCTGGGGGGATGACTCCTGGGACACCCGACAGATGTTTTTC
CACDTWGDDSWDTRQMFF
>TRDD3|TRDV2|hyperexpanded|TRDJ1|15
TGTGCCTGTGACCTACTGGGGGACCACACCGATAAACTCATCTTT
CACDLLGDHTDKLIF
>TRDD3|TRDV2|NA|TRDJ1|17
TGTGCCTGTGGCTCCTTGGGTGGGGGATACGTCACCGATAAACTCATCTTT
CACGSLGGGYVTDKLIF
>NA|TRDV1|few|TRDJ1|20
TGTGCTCTTGGGGAGTACCTACGACCTACACTTTGGGGGGCCACCGATAAACTCATCTTT
CALGEYLRPTLWGATDKLIF
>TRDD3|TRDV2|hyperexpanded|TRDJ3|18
TGTGCCTGTGACACCGGGGATACGAGGTCCTGGGACACCCGACAGATGTTTTTC
CACDTGDTRSWDTRQMFF
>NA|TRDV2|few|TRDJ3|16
TGTGCCTGTGACCCTTATAGCACCTGGGACACCCGACAGATGTTTTTC
CACDPYSTWDTRQMFF
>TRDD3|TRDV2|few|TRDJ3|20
TGTGCCTGTGATACTGTACTGGGGGATCGCTCTGTCTGGGACACCCGACAGATGTTTTTC
CACDTVLGDRSVWDTRQMFF
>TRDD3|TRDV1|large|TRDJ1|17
TGTGCTCTTGGGGACGTCTGTACTGGGGGATTAGCCGATAAACTCATCTTT
CALGDVCTGGLADKLIF
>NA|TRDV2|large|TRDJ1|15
TGTGCCTGTGACACCGTGGGGGTGTACACCGATAAACTCATCTTT
CACDTVGVYTDKLIF
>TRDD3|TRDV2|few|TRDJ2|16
TGTGCCTGTGACGTACTGGGGGATACTTTGACAGCACAACTCTTCTTT
CACDVLGDTLTAQLFF
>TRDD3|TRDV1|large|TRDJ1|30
TGTGCTCTTGGGAAACCCGCCTTCCCGCTCCTGGGGGAGAGGGATAGAAAGAGCTGTGAGAGGGTCCAAGGGTCCGATAAACTCATCTTT
CALGKPAFPLLGERDRKSCERVQGSDKLIF
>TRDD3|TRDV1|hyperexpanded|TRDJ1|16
TGTGCTCTTGGGGACTCCCGAGGGGGGGATACGGATAAACTCATCTTT
CALGDSRGGDTDKLIF
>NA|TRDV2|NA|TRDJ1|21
TGTGCCTGTGACACCCTCCAAGGGGGACCAAACCTCCACTTCGACACCGATAAACTCATCTTT
CACDTLQGGPNLHFDTDKLIF